This is a list of T cell receptor beta chains from one sample in a study of post-analysis software for immune sequencing data. TCRdb ran MiXCR on the PCR reads and lists one entry per CDR3 protein. This table holds about 160,000 distinct CDR3 sequences, approximately 35% found once. The specimen comprised blood, sampled after autologous hematopoietic stem cell transplantation. These receptors were taken from a girl aged 5-17 years with multiple sclerosis. Both conserved end residues are part of each CDR3. The D gene is left open where the match is weak. Size values are once, few and many counts, or a class for expanded clones, and some rows have none.

TRBJ2-7,.,TRBV2,.,CASRRLATATGEQYF,TGTGCCAGCAGACGGCTAGCAACCGCTACCGGGGAGCAGTACTTC
TRBJ2-3,.,TRBV10-3,.,CAISESRDGTDTQYF,TGTGCCATCAGTGAGTCGCGGGATGGCACAGATACGCAGTATTTT
TRBJ1-2,.,TRBV20-1,few,CSATGIGNYGYTF,TGCAGTGCTACAGGGATTGGGAACTATGGCTACACCTTC
TRBJ2-2,.,TRBV27,.,CASFGGNTGELFF,TGTGCCAGCTTTGGCGGGAACACCGGGGAGCTGTTTTTT
TRBJ1-1,.,TRBV20-1,.,CSAPLTGKGNTEAFF,TGCAGTGCTCCCCTCACAGGGAAGGGGAACACTGAAGCTTTCTTT
TRBJ1-5,.,TRBV6-6,.,CASMGGRDNQPQHF,TGTGCCAGCATGGGGGGCAGGGACAATCAGCCCCAGCATTTT
TRBJ2-1,TRBD2,TRBV2,.,CASTRTSGTWEQFF,TGTGCCAGCACCAGGACTAGCGGGACATGGGAGCAGTTCTTC
TRBJ1-1,.,TRBV20-1,many,CSATTQQELNTEAFF,TGCAGTGCGACAACTCAACAGGAACTGAACACTGAAGCTTTCTTT
TRBJ1-1,.,TRBV12-3/TRBV12-4,.,CASSSGKGRLNTEAFF,TGTGCCAGCAGTTCGGGAAAGGGGAGGCTGAACACTGAAGCTTTCTTT
TRBJ2-1,.,TRBV5-6,few,CASSPTRDPYRNEQFF,TGTGCCAGCAGCCCAACCCGGGACCCCTATCGGAATGAGCAGTTCTTC
TRBJ2-5,.,TRBV7-2,many,CASSLGRGSVQETQYF,TGTGCCAGCAGCTTAGGTCGGGGGTCGGTTCAAGAGACCCAGTACTTC
TRBJ2-1,TRBD2,TRBV27,few,CASSPRTSGRDNEQFF,TGTGCCAGCAGTCCTAGAACTAGCGGGAGGGACAATGAGCAGTTCTTC
TRBJ2-5,TRBD1,TRBV7-9,.,CASSLQPQGARQETQYF,TGTGCCAGCAGCTTACAGCCCCAGGGGGCGAGACAAGAGACCCAGTACTTC
TRBJ1-2,.,TRBV6-1,.,CASSDGGQSYGYTF,TGTGCCAGCAGTGATGGTGGACAGAGCTATGGCTACACCTTC
TRBJ2-5,.,TRBV25-1,.,CASSEFDSQTQYF,TGTGCCAGCAGTGAATTTGACAGCCAGACCCAGTACTTC
TRBJ2-3,TRBD2,TRBV18,.,CASSPDGGRTDTQYF,TGTGCCAGCTCACCCGACGGCGGGAGGACAGATACGCAGTATTTT
TRBJ1-5,.,TRBV6-1,.,CASSEQVNQPQHF,TGTGCCAGCAGTGAACAGGTAAATCAGCCCCAGCATTTT
TRBJ2-6,.,TRBV7-6,.,CASSSRVGPVLTF,TGTGCCAGCAGCTCCCGGGTTGGACCTGTCCTGACTTTC
TRBJ1-2,.,TRBV11-2,.,CASSQGGGYGYTF,TGTGCCAGCAGCCAAGGCGGGGGATATGGCTACACCTTC
TRBJ2-7,.,TRBV28,.,CASSPLMPYEQYF,TGTGCCAGCAGTCCCCTTATGCCCTACGAGCAGTACTTC
TRBJ2-6,.,TRBV28,few,CASSPQGTGANVLTF,TGTGCCAGCAGTCCACAGGGAACTGGGGCCAACGTCCTGACTTTC
TRBJ1-1,.,TRBV21-1,.,CASSKEIPSEAFF,TGTGCCAGCAGCAAAGAGATACCCTCTGAAGCTTTCTTT